This section outlines one T cell receptor beta chain sequence together with its context. The antigen remains undetermined. Germline V gives CDR1 KGHSH, CDR2 LQKENI. V shed 2 bases and J shed 2 bases, with 4 bases lying between them. This CDR3 contains 13 residues. The data were produced by immunoSEQ multiplex PCR, yet TCRdb's version contains in-frame clones alone and is incomplete. Of 84,000 or so clones listed, over 70% are singletons. The data were taken from a study of T cell responses to AZD1222 COVID-19 vaccine. Study results and limitations: An increase in Spike-specific TCR breadth and depth was observed after two AZD1222 doses. Donors were mostly white British, more females; clonal diversity possibly underestimated. The study identified only a handful of AZD1222 recipients as seropositive at baseline.

The sequences come from peripheral blood, collected on day 0 of AZD1222 vaccination. This sequence was found in an adult in good health. The chain has TRBV18 and TRBJ1-5; D unresolved. The CDR3 DNA reads TGTGCCAGCTCACCAGATCGCAATCAGCCCCAGCATTTT. It encodes CASSPDRNQPQHF. Combining the CDR3 with reference TRBV18 and TRBJ1-5 gives the whole variable domain NAGVMQNPRHLVRRRGQEARLRCSPMKGHSHVYWYRQLPEEGLKFMVYLQKENIIDESGMPKERFSAEFPKEGPSILRIQQVVRGDSAAYFCASSPDRNQPQHFGDGTRLSIL.